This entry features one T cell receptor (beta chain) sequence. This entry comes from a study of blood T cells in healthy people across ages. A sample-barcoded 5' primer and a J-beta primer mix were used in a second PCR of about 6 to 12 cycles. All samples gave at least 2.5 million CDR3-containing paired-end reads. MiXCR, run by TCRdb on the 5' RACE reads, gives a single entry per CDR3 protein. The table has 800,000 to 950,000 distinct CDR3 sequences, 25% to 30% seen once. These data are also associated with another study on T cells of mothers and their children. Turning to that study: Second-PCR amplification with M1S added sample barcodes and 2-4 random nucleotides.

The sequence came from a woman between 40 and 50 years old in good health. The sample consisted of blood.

This chain's CDR3 is CASGEVTGGNEQFF. CDR3 nucleotide sequence: TGTGCCAGCGGAGAGGTGACAGGGGGTAATGAGCAGTTCTTC. The chain carries TRBV2 and TRBJ2-1, with TRBD1 identical over 9 bases. V was clipped by 8 bases and J by 7 bases; unmatched bases: 9. The CDR3 loop spans 14 amino acids. Germline assignment: CDR1 SNHLY and CDR2 FYNNEI.